This entry features one T cell receptor beta chain sequence. These data are taken from a study of control samples from healthy donors and cancer patients. Data came from immunoSEQ multiplex PCR; TCRdb stores just in-frame clones and leaves some out. The sample consists of 120,000 or so clones, roughly 90% of them appearing once. The CDR3 contains 13 residues. The sequencing sample was made of blood. The chain employs TRBV21-1 and TRBJ1-5. TRBV21-1 is termed a pseudogene. The sequence derives from a man aged 18 to 29 in good health. DNA for the CDR3: TGTGCCAGCAGCAAAGATAGCAATCAGCCCCAGCATTTT. Protein: CASSKDSNQPQHF.